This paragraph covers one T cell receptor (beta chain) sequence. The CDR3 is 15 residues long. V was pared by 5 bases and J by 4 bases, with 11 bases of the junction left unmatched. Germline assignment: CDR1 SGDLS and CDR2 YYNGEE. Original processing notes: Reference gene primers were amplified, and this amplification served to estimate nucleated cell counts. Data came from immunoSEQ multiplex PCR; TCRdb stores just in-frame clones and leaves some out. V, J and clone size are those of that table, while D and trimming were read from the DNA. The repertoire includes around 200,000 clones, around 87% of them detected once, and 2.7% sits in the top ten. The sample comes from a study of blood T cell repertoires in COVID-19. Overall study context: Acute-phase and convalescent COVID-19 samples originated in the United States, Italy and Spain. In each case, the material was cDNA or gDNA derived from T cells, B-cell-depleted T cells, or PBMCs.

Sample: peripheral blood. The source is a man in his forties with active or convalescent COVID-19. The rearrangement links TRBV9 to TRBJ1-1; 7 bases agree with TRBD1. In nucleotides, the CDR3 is TGTGCCAGCAGTGCACAACCCGGGACAGCCACTGAAGCTTTCTTT. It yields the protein CASSAQPGTATEAFF.